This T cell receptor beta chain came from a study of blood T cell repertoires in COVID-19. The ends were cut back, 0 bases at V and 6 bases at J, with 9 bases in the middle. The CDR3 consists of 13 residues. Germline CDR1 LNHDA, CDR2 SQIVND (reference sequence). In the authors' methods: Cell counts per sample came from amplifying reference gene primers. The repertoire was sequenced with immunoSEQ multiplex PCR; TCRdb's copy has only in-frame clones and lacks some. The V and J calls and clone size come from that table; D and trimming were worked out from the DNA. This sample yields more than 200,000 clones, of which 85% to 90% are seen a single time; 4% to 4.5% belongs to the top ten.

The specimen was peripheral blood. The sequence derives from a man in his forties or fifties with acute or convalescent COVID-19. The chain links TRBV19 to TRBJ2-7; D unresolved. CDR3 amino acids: CASSIERFTEQYF. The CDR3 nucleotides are TGTGCCAGTAGTATAGAGCGCTTCACCGAGCAGTACTTC.